This TCR beta chain was found in a study of blood T cell repertoires in COVID-19. On the study more broadly: Sites across the United States, Italy and Spain contributed samples from acute and convalescent COVID-19.

Original data processing: Nucleated cell counts were estimated from reference gene primer amplification. Measured with immunoSEQ multiplex PCR; TCRdb has only the in-frame clones, and not every one. That table gives V, J and clone size, and the DNA gave D and trimming. Among approximately 77,000 clones listed, 75% to 85% were seen once. This receptor was identified in a woman in her sixties or seventies with acute or convalescent COVID-19. Sequenced material: peripheral blood.

CDR3 bases: TGTGCCTGGAGTCTAGCGGGGGGGCCTGGAGAGACCCAGTACTTC. It codes for CAWSLAGGPGETQYF. This chain joins TRBV30 and TRBJ2-5; TRBD2 matches 12 bases. V trimming: 2 bases; J trimming: 4 bases; junction bases outside the gene matches: 5. The CDR3 consists of 15 residues. CDR1 GTSNPN and CDR2 SVGIG come from the germline V gene (reference sequence).